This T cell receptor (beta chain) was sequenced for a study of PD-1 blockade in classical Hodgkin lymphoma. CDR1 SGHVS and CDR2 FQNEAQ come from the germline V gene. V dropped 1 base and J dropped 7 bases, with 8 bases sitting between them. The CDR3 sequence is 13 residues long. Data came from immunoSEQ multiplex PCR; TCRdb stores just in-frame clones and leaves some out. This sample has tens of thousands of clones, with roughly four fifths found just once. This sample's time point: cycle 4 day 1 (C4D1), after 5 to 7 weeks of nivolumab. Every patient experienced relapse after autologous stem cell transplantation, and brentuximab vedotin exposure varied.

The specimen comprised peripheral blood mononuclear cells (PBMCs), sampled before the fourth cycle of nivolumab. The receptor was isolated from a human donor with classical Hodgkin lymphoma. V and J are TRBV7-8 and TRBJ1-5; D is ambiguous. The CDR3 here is CASSLGSRQPQHF. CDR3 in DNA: TGTGCCAGCAGCTTAGGGTCCAGGCAGCCCCAGCATTTT.